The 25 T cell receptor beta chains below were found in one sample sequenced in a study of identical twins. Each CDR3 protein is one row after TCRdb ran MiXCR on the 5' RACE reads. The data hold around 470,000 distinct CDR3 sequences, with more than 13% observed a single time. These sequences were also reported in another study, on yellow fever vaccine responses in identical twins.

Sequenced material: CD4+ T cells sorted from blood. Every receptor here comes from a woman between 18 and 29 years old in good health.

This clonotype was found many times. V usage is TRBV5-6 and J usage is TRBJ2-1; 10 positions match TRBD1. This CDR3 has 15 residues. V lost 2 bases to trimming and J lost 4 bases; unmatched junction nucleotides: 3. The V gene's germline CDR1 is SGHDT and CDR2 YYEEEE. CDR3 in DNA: TGTGCCAGCAGCTTTTGGACAGGGGGATACAATGAGCAGTTCTTC. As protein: CASSFWTGGYNEQFF.

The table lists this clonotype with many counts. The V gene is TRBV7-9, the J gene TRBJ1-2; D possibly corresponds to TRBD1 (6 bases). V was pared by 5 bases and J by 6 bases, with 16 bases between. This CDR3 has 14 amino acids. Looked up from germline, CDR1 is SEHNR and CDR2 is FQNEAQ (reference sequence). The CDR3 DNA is TGTGCCAGCAGCCCCGATGGGGGGGCGGATGGCTACACCTTC. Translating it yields CASSPDGGADGYTF. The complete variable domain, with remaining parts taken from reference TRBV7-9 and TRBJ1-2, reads DTGVSQNPRHKITKRGQNVTFRCDPISEHNRLYWYRQTLGQGPEFLTYFQNEAQLEKSRLLSDRFSAERPKGSFSTLEIQRTEQGDSAMYLCASSPDGGADGYTFGSGTRLTVV.

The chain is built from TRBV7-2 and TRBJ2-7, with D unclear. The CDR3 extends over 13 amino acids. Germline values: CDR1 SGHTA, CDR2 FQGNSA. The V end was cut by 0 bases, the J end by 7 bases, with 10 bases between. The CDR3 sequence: CASSLAGLREQYF. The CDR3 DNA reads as TGTGCCAGCAGCTTAGCCGGATTACGAGAGCAGTACTTC.

The CDR3 loop reads CASSLTSGSLSPFF. CDR3 nucleotide sequence: TGTGCCAGCAGCTTAACTAGCGGGAGTCTCTCTCCGTTCTTC. The chain is built from TRBV7-2 and TRBJ2-1, with 11 nucleotides matching TRBD2. Germline V gene lookup returns CDR1 SGHTA and CDR2 FQGNSA. V shed 2 bases, J shed 15 bases, and the junction held 9 bases outside the gene matches. The CDR3 consists of 14 residues.

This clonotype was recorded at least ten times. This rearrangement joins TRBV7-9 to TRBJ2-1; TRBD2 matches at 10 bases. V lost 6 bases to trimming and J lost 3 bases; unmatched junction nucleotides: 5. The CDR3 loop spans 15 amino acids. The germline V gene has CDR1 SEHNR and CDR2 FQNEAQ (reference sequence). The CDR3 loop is CASSLRTSGYNEQFF. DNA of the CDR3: TGTGCCAGCAGTCTGCGGACTAGCGGCTACAATGAGCAGTTCTTC.

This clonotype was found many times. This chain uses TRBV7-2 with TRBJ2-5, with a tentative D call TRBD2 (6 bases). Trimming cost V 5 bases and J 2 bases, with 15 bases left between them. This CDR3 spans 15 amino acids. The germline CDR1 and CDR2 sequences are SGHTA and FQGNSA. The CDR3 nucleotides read TGTGCCAGCAGCCCTCCGGGTAGCGGTCAAGAGACCCAGTACTTC. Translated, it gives CASSPPGSGQETQYF. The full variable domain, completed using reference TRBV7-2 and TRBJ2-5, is GAGVSQSPSNKVTEKGKDVELRCDPISGHTALYWYRQSLGQGLEFLIYFQGNSAPDKSGLPSDRFSAERTGGSVSTLTIQRTQQEDSAVYLCASSPPGSGQETQYFGPGTRLLVL.

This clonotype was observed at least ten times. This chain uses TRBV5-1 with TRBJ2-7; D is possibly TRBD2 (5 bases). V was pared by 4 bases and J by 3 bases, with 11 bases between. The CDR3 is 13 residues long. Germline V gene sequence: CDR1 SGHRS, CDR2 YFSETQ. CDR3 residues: CASSLGDLYEQYF. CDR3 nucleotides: TGCGCCAGCAGCCTCGGGGATCTCTACGAGCAGTACTTC.

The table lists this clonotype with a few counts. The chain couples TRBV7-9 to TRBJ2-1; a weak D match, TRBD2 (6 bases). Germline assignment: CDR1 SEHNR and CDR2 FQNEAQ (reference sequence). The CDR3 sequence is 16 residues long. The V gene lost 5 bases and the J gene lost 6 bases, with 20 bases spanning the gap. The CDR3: CASSPGAGSYGNEQFF. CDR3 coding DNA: TGTGCCAGCAGCCCCGGGGCCGGGAGCTACGGCAATGAGCAGTTCTTC. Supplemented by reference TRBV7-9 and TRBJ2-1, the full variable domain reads DTGVSQNPRHKITKRGQNVTFRCDPISEHNRLYWYRQTLGQGPEFLTYFQNEAQLEKSRLLSDRFSAERPKGSFSTLEIQRTEQGDSAMYLCASSPGAGSYGNEQFFGPGTRLTVL.

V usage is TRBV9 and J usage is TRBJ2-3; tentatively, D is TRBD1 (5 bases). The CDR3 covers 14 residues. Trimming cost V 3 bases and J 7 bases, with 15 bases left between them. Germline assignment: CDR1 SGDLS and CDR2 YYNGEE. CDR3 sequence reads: CASSARRVENTQYF. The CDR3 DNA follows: TGTGCCAGCAGCGCACGCAGGGTGGAGAATACGCAGTATTTT.

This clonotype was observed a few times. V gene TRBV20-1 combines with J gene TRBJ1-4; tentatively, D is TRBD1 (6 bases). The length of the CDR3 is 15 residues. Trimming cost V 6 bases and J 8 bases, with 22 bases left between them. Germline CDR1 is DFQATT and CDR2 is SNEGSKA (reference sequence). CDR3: CSALPGGPGLEKLFF. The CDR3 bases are TGCAGTGCCCTACCTGGGGGCCCGGGTTTAGAAAAACTGTTTTTT.

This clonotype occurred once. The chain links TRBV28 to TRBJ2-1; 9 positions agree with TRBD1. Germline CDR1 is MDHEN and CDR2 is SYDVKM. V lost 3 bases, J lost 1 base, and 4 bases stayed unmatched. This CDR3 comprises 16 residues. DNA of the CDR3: TGTGCCAGCAGTTTCACCGGGACAGGGTCCTACAATGAGCAGTTCTTC. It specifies CASSFTGTGSYNEQFF.

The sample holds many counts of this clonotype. CDR3 sequence reads: CASNSRDRGNGYTF. In DNA, the CDR3 is TGTGCCAGCAATTCCCGGGACAGGGGGAACGGCTACACCTTC. The chain recombines TRBV6-2 or TRBV6-3 with TRBJ1-2; 11 positions agree with TRBD1. This CDR3 comprises 14 residues. In germline, CDR1 is MNHEY, CDR2 SVGEGT. J was trimmed by 8 bases and V by 7 bases; bases with no gene match: 9.

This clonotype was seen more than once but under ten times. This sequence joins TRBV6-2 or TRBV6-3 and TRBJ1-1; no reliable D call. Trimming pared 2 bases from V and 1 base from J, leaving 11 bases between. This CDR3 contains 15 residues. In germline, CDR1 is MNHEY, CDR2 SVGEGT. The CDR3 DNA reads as TGTGCCAGCAGTTACCCACACGGAAGGAACACTGAAGCTTTCTTT. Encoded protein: CASSYPHGRNTEAFF.

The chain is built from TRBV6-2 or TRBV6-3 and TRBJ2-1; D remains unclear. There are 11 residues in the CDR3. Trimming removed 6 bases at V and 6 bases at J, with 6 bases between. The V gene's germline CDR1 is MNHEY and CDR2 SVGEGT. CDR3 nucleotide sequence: TGTGCCAGCAGGTCCCTCAATGAGCAGTTCTTC. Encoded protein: CASRSLNEQFF.

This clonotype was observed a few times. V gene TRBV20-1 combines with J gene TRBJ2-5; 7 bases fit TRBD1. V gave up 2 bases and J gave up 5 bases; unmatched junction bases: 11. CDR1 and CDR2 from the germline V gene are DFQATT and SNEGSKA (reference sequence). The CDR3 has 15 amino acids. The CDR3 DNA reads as TGCAGTGCTAGACCCGTGGGGGACAGACGTGAGACCCAGTACTTC. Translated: CSARPVGDRRETQYF.

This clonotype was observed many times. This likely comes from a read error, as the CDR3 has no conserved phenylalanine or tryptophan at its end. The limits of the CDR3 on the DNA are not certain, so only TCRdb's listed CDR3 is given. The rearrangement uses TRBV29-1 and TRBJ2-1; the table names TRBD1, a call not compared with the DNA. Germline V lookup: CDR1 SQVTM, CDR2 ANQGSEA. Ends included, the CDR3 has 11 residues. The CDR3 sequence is CSAGWWDRLYI.

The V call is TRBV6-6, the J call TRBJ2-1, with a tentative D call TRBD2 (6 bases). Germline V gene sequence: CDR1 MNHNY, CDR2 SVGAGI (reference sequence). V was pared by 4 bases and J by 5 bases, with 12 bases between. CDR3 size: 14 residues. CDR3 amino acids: CASSLRRGDNEQFF. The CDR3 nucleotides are TGTGCCAGCAGTTTAAGGCGCGGGGACAATGAGCAGTTCTTC.

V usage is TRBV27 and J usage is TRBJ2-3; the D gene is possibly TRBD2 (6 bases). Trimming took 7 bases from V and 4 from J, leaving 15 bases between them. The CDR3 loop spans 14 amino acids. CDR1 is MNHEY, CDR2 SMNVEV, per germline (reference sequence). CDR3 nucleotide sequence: TGTGCCAGCACCACTTTGAGGGAGGCAGATACGCAGTATTTT. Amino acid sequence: CASTTLREADTQYF.

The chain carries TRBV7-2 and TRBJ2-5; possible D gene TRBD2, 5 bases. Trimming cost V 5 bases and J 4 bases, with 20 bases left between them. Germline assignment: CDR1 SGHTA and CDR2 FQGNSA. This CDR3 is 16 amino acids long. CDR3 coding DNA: TGTGCCAGCAGCACCGTTAGGGCGGGCCGCCCAGAGACCCAGTACTTC. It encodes CASSTVRAGRPETQYF.

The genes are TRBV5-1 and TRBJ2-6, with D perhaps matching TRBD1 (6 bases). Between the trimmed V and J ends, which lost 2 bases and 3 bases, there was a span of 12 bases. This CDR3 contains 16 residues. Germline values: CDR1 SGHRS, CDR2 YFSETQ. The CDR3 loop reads CASSLPRGFGANVLTF. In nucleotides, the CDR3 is TGCGCCAGCAGCTTACCCAGGGGTTTTGGGGCCAACGTCCTGACTTTC.

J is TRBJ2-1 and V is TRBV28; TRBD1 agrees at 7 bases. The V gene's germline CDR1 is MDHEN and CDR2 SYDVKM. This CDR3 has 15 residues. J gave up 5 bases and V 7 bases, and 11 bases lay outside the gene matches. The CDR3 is CASNVMGTDNNEQFF. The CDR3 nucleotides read TGTGCCAGCAACGTTATGGGGACAGATAACAATGAGCAGTTCTTC.

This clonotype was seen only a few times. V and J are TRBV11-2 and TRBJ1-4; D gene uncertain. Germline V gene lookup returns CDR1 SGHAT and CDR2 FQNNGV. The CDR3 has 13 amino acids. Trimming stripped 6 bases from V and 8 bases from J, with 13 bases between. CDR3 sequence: CASSRGVQEKLFF. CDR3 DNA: TGTGCCAGCAGTCGGGGTGTACAGGAAAAACTGTTTTTT.

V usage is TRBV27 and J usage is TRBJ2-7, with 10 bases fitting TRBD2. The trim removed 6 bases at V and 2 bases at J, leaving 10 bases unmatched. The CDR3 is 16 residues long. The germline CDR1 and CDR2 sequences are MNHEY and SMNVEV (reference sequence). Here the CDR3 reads CASRIQSAGGPYEQYF. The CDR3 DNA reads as TGTGCCAGCAGGATCCAATCAGCGGGAGGGCCCTACGAGCAGTACTTC.

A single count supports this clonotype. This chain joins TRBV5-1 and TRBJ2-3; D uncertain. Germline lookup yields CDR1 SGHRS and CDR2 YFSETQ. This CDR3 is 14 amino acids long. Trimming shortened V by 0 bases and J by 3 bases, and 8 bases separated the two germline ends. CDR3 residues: CASSLGQQTDTQYF. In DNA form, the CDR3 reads TGCGCCAGCAGCTTGGGCCAACAAACAGATACGCAGTATTTT.

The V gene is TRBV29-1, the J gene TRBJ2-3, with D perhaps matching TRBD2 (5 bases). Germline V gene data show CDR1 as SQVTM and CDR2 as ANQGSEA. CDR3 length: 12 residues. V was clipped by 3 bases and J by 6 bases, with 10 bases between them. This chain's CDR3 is CSVEGPGDTQYF. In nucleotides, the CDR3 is TGCAGCGTTGAGGGCCCGGGGGATACGCAGTATTTT.